This T cell receptor beta chain was retrieved from a study of blood T cells in healthy people across ages. This clonotype was picked up a small number of times. The authors ran a second PCR of 7 to 11 cycles using a sample-barcoded 5' primer and a J-beta primer mix. Each CDR3 protein is one row after TCRdb ran MiXCR on the 5' RACE reads. The sample yields 1.6 million or so distinct CDR3 sequences, roughly 30% seen once. Germline loops: CDR1 MNHEY, CDR2 SMNVEV (reference sequence). CDR3 length equals 13 residues. V shed 2 bases and J shed 7 bases, with 11 bases lying between them. It was approximately 9 milliliters of peripheral blood that were drawn from each donor.

The gene calls are TRBV27 and TRBJ1-2; the D is unclear. The clonotype originates from a woman aged 30 to 39 in good health. What was sequenced was blood. CDR3 nucleotides: TGTGCCAGCAGTTTACAAGACGACGGTGGCTACACCTTC. This encodes CASSLQDDGGYTF.